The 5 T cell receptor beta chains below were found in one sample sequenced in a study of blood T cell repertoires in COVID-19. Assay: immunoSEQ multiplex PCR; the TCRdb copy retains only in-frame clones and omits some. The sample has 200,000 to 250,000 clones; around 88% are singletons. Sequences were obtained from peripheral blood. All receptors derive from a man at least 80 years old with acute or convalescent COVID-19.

This CDR3 is CASGRQGGNTGELFF. CDR3 DNA sequence: TGTGCCAGCGGGAGACAGGGGGGGAACACCGGGGAGCTGTTTTTT. V is TRBV2 and J is TRBJ2-2; 9 bases match TRBD1. The germline V gene has CDR1 SNHLY and CDR2 FYNNEI. The trim removed 8 bases at V and 1 base at J, leaving 5 bases unmatched. The CDR3 has 15 residues. Together with reference TRBV2 and TRBJ2-2, the CDR3 gives the full variable domain: EPEVTQTPSHQVTQMGQEVILRCVPISNHLYFYWYRQILGQKVEFLVSFYNNEISEKSEIFDDQFSVERPDGSNFTLKIRSTKLEDSAMYFCASGRQGGNTGELFFGEGSRLTVL.

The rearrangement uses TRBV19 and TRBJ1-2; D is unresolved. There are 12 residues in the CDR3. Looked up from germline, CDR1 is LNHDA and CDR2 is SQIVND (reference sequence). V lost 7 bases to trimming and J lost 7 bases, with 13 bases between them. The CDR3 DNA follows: TGTGCCAGTAATCTTCCCCCGTTTGGCTACACCTTC. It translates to CASNLPPFGYTF.

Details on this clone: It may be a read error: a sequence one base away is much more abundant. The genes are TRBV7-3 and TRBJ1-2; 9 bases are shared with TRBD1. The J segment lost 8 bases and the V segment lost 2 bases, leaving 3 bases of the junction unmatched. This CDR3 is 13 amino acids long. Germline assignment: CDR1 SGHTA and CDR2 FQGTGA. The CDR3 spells CASSLGTGLGYTF. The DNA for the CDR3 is TGTGCCAGCAGCTTAGGGACAGGGTTGGGCTACACCTTC.

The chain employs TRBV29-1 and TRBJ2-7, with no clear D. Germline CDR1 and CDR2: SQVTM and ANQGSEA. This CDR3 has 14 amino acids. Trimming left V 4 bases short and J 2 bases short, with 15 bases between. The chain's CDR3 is CSVGPSSSTYEQYF. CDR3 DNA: TGCAGCGTTGGTCCCTCTTCGAGCACCTACGAGCAGTACTTC.

CDR3 region: CASSLGGGAGEGYTF. CDR3 coding DNA: TGTGCCAGCAGCCTCGGGGGGGGCGCCGGAGAAGGCTACACCTTC. V usage is TRBV6-2 or TRBV6-3 and J usage is TRBJ1-2; weak D call: TRBD1 (6 bases). This CDR3 contains 15 residues. Trimming left V 6 bases short and J 8 bases short, with 22 bases between. Germline V gene sequence: CDR1 MNHEY, CDR2 SVGEGT.